Listed here are 14 T cell receptor beta chains from one sample, sequenced in a study of beta chain features in type 1 diabetes. General observations from the study: Moderate but significant shortening of TCRB CDR3s was recorded in all four CD4+ subsets from Type 1 diabetes patients.

As every portion of the isolated RNA was reverse transcribed, the sequencing read expressed TCRB transcripts. Measured with immunoSEQ multiplex PCR; TCRdb has only the in-frame clones, and not every one. Here the sample spans approximately 260,000 clones, less than 30% being singletons. For these receptors, no antigen is known. The source material was naive CD4+ T cells from blood. The receptors derive from a woman aged 25-40 years with type 1 diabetes.

The CDR3 is CASSLQQANTEAFF. CDR3 nucleotides: TGTGCCAGCAGCTTGCAACAGGCGAACACTGAAGCTTTCTTT. The chain links TRBV5-4 to TRBJ1-1; D is perhaps TRBD1 (5 bases). The length of the CDR3 is 14 residues. V was pared by 1 base and J by 1 base, with 8 bases between. The V gene's germline CDR1 is SGHNT and CDR2 YYREEE (reference sequence).

This clone was seen a few times. The chain recombines TRBV5-1 with TRBJ2-1; 8 bases are a match to TRBD2. The ends lost 7 bases at V and 5 bases at J; junction bases unmatched: 8. CDR3 length: 14 amino acids. The germline V gene has CDR1 SGHRS and CDR2 YFSETQ. The CDR3 region is CASASGPSNNEQFF. In DNA, the CDR3 is TGCGCCAGCGCTAGCGGGCCCTCGAACAATGAGCAGTTCTTC. The full variable domain, in which reference TRBV5-1 and TRBJ2-1 provide the parts outside the CDR3, is KAGVTQTPRYLIKTRGQQVTLSCSPISGHRSVSWYQQTPGQGLQFLFEYFSETQRNKGNFPGRFSGRQFSNSRSEMNVSTLELGDSALYLCASASGPSNNEQFFGPGTRLTVL.

There are a few counts of this clone. The V call is TRBV28, the J call TRBJ2-5; 11 positions agree with TRBD2. Germline loops: CDR1 MDHEN, CDR2 SYDVKM. Trimming cost V 2 bases and J 5 bases; bases outside gene matches: 4. This CDR3 contains 15 residues. CDR3 DNA sequence: TGTGCCAGCAGTTTACCGACTAGCGGGATCGAGACCCAGTACTTC. Translation: CASSLPTSGIETQYF.

This clone was detected only a few times. The chain employs TRBV30 and TRBJ1-1, with D possibly TRBD1 on 6 matching bases. This CDR3 spans 12 amino acids. CDR1 GTSNPN and CDR2 SVGIG come from the germline V gene (reference sequence). V lost 4 bases and J lost 7, with 13 bases in between. CDR3 sequence: CAWTTGPREAFF. The CDR3 DNA is TGTGCCTGGACGACAGGACCGCGTGAAGCTTTCTTT. Looking up the rest from reference TRBV30 and TRBJ1-1 gives the full variable domain: SQTIHQWPATLVQPVGSPLSLECTVEGTSNPNLYWYRQAAGRGLQLLFYSVGIGQISSEVPQNLSASRPQDRQFILSSKKLLLSDSGFYLCAWTTGPREAFFGQGTRLTVV.

This chain connects TRBV19 to TRBJ2-4; perhaps TRBD1 as D (5 bases). Germline V gives CDR1 LNHDA, CDR2 SQIVND (reference sequence). Trimming cost V 0 bases and J 6 bases, with 15 bases left between them. The CDR3 extends over 16 amino acids. CDR3 coding DNA: TGTGCCAGTAGTATAGATAGGGGAATTCGTGGAAACATTCAGTACTTC. Translating it yields CASSIDRGIRGNIQYF.

The genes are TRBV19 and TRBJ2-3; 15 bases map to TRBD2. The V gene's germline CDR1 is LNHDA and CDR2 SQIVND (reference sequence). J gave up 7 bases and V 5 bases, and 10 bases lay outside the gene matches. The CDR3 contains 17 residues. CDR3 residues: CASSASWGTSGRYTQYF. CDR3 sequence (DNA): TGTGCCAGTAGTGCCTCCTGGGGGACTAGCGGGAGGTATACGCAGTATTTT.

V gene TRBV6-5 combines with J gene TRBJ2-1; 7 nucleotides line up with TRBD1. J lost 8 bases, V lost 3 bases, and 10 bases had no gene match. CDR1 is MNHEY, CDR2 SVGAGI, per germline. The CDR3 runs 15 residues. DNA for the CDR3: TGTGCCAGCAGTTATTCCGGGACAGTGTCCGATGAGCAGTTCTTC. It codes for CASSYSGTVSDEQFF.

This chain connects TRBV9 to TRBJ2-5; 7 nucleotides match TRBD2. The CDR3 is made up of 14 amino acids. Germline values: CDR1 SGDLS, CDR2 YYNGEE. The junction had 4 bases not matched to a gene; V was cut back by 3 bases and J by 2 bases. This CDR3 is CASSARDYQETQYF. The CDR3 DNA follows: TGTGCCAGCAGCGCAAGGGACTATCAAGAGACCCAGTACTTC.

In DNA, the CDR3 is TGTGCCAGCAGCGTAAGACAGGGGGCGCCTCAGACCCAGTACTTC. Translating it yields CASSVRQGAPQTQYF. The V gene is TRBV5-4, the J gene TRBJ2-5, with TRBD1 matching over 10 bases. This CDR3 comprises 15 residues. Looked up from germline, CDR1 is SGHNT and CDR2 is YYREEE (reference sequence). The junction had 9 bases not matched to a gene; V was cut back by 4 bases and J by 6 bases.

This clone was seen a few times. The J gene is TRBJ2-5, the V gene TRBV7-9; D may be TRBD1 (6 bases). The V and J ends lost 6 bases and 1 base respectively, with 9 bases between them. CDR1 is SEHNR, CDR2 FQNEAQ, per germline (reference sequence). The CDR3 has 13 residues. CDR3 sequence: CASRGHSQETQYF. Written as DNA, the CDR3 is TGTGCCAGCAGGGGACACTCCCAAGAGACCCAGTACTTC.

This clone has more than one count but fewer than ten. This chain links TRBV7-9 with TRBJ2-2; 8 bases map to TRBD1. V lost 5 bases to trimming and J lost 2 bases; unmatched junction nucleotides: 4. The V gene's germline CDR1 is SEHNR and CDR2 FQNEAQ (reference sequence). The CDR3 covers 15 residues. This CDR3 is CASSAGQANTGELFF. CDR3 coding DNA: TGTGCCAGCAGCGCGGGACAGGCAAACACCGGGGAGCTGTTTTTT.

This clone came up a few times. This chain links TRBV5-1 with TRBJ2-5; D ambiguous. Per germline, CDR1 SGHRS and CDR2 YFSETQ. V lost 4 bases and J 4 bases, leaving 11 bases between the germline ends. The CDR3 runs to 13 residues. This chain's CDR3 is CASSPGVGETQYF. The CDR3 coding sequence is TGCGCCAGCAGCCCCGGAGTAGGAGAGACCCAGTACTTC.

This clone has just a few counts. The rearrangement uses TRBV29-1 and TRBJ2-2, with 9 bases aligning to TRBD2. The length of the CDR3 is 14 residues. V dropped 4 bases and J dropped 5; count of bases not matched to a gene: 5. Germline CDR1 is SQVTM and CDR2 is ANQGSEA. The DNA of the CDR3 is TGCAGCGTTGTGGGGACTAGCAGTACCGGGGAGCTGTTTTTT. It encodes CSVVGTSSTGELFF.

The rearrangement links TRBV2 to TRBJ1-2; the match to TRBD1 covers 9 bases. With V trimmed by 5 bases and J by 8 bases, 6 bases remained unmatched. This CDR3 has 13 residues. The germline V gene has CDR1 SNHLY and CDR2 FYNNEI. CDR3 protein: CASSTQGADGYTF. The CDR3 nucleotides read TGTGCCAGCAGTACACAGGGGGCTGACGGCTACACCTTC.